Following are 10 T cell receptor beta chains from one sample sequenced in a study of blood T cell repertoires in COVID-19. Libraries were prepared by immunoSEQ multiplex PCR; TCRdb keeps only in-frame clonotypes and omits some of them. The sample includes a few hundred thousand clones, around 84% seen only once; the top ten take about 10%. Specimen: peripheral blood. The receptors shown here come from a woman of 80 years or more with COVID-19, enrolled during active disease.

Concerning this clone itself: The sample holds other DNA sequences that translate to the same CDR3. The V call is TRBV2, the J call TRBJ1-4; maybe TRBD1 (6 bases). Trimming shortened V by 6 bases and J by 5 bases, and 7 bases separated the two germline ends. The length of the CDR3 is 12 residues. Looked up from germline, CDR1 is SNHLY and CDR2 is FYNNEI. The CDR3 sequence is CASRGQNEKLFF. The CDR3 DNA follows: TGTGCCAGCAGAGGACAGAATGAAAAACTGTTTTTT.

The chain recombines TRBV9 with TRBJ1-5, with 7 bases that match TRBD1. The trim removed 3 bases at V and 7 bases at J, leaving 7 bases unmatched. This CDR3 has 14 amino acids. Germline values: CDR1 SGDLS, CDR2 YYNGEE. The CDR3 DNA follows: TGTGCCAGCAGCGGGACAGGTTCAGGGCAGCCCCAGCATTTT. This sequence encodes CASSGTGSGQPQHF. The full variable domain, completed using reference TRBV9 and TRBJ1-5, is DSGVTQTPKHLITATGQRVTLRCSPRSGDLSVYWYQQSLDQGLQFLIQYYNGEERAKGNILERFSAQQFPDLHSELNLSSLELGDSALYFCASSGTGSGQPQHFGDGTRLSIL.

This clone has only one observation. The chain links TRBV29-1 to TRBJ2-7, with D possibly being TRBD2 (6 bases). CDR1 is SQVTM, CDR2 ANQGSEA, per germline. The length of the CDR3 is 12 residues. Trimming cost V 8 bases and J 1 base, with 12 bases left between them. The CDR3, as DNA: TGCAGCTTCGTTAGCGGATCCTACGAGCAGTACTTC. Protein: CSFVSGSYEQYF.

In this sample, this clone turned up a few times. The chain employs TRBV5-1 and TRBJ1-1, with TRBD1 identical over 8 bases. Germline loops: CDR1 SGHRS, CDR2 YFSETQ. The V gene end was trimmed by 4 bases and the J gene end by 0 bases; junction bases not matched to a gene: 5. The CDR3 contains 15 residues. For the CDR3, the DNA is TGCGCCAGCAGCCAGGAGGGACAGGTGAACACTGAAGCTTTCTTT. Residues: CASSQEGQVNTEAFF.

The DNA of the CDR3 is TGCGCCAGCAGCCCTACTAAGGGACAGGGAAGCACAGATACGCAGTATTTT. It encodes CASSPTKGQGSTDTQYF. The V call is TRBV4-1, the J call TRBJ2-3; 9 bases fit TRBD1. Trimming removed 4 bases from V and 0 bases from J; junction bases left unmatched: 8. Germline CDR1 is MGHRA and CDR2 is YSYEKL. The length of the CDR3 is 17 residues.

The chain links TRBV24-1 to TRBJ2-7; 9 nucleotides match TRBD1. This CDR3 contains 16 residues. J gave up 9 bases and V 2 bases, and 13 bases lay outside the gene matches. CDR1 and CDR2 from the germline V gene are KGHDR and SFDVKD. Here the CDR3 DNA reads TGTGCCACCAGTGATTCGGGACAGGGTGTTTGGTCGGGGCAGTACTTC. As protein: CATSDSGQGVWSGQYF.

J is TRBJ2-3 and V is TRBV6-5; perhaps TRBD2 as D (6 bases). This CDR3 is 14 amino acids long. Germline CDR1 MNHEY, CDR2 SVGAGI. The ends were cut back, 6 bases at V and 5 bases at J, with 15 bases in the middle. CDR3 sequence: CASRPAGGLDTQYF. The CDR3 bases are TGTGCCAGCAGGCCGGCCGGGGGTTTAGATACGCAGTATTTT.

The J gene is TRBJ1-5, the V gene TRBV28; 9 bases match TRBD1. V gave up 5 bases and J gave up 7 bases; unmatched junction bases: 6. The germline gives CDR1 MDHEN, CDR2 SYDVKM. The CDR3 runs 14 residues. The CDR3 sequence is CASSPGQGRQPQHF. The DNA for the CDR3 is TGTGCCAGCAGTCCCGGACAGGGGAGACAGCCCCAGCATTTT.

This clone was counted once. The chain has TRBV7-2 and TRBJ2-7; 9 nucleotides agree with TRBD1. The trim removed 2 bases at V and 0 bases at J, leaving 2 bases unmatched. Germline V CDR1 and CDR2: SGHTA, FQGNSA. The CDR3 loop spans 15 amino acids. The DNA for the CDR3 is TGTGCCAGCAGCTTAACACAGGGGGCCTCCTACGAGCAGTACGTC. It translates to CASSLTQGASYEQYV.

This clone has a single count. Here the CDR3 DNA reads TGTGCCAGCAGCTCAGCCGGACAGGTGGGACCCCTCCACTTT. It specifies CASSSAGQVGPLHF. This sequence joins TRBV7-3 and TRBJ1-6; TRBD1 agrees at 7 bases. Trimming at V came to 4 bases and at J to 12 bases, leaving 9 bases not matched to a gene. There are 14 residues in the CDR3. CDR1 SGHTA and CDR2 FQGTGA come from the germline V gene.